The clone carrying this T cell receptor beta chain was recorded only once. The sample belongs to a study of cytomegalovirus exposure and HLA in healthy donors. Study summary: The approximately 710 first-cohort repertoires and the 95 to 150 validation repertoires shared the same platform, a later analysis reported.

Clones were read by immunoSEQ multiplex PCR, and TCRdb kept only the in-frame ones, dropping some. The table records under 200,000 clones, roughly three quarters of them present only once. J was trimmed by 1 base and V by 5 bases; bases with no gene match: 8. The CDR3 sequence is 16 residues long. CDR1 is SGHRS, CDR2 YFSETQ, per germline. The chain uses TRBV5-1 and TRBJ2-7, with TRBD1 matching over 11 bases. The sample consisted of PBMCs. The receptor was isolated from a woman aged 25 to 39 in good health and CMV-seronegative. The DNA of the CDR3 is TGCGCCAGCAGTGTTCGGGGGGACAGGGGGTCCTACGAGCAGTACTTC. Translation: CASSVRGDRGSYEQYF.